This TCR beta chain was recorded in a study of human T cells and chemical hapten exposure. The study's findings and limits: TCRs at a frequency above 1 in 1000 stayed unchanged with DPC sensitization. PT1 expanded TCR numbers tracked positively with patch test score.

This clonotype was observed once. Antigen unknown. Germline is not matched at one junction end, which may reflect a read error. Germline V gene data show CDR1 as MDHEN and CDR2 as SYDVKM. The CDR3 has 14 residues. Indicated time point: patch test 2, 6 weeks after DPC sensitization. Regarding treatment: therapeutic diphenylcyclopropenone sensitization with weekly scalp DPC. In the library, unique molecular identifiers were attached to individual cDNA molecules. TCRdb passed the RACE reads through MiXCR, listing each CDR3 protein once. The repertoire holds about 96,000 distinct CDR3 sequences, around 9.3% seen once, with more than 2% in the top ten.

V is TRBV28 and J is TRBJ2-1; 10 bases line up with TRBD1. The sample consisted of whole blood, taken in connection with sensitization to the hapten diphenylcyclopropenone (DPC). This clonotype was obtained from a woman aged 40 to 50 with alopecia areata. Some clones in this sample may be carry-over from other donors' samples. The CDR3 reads CASSLTGQGYLWIF. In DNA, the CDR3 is TGTGCCAGCAGTTTAACGGGACAGGGGTATCTTTGGATCTTC.